This T cell receptor beta chain was captured by sequencing in a study of T cell responses to AZD1222 COVID-19 vaccine. Profiled with immunoSEQ multiplex PCR; TCRdb holds only in-frame clones, not every one. The sample shows 95,000 to 120,000 clones, more than 70% of them seen only once. The source is an adult who received the AZD1222 COVID-19 vaccine. Here the sequenced sample was peripheral blood, taken 28 days after the second AZD1222 dose.

CDR3 DNA sequence: TGCGCCAGCAGCCCGTACCCCGATATGAACACTGAAGCTTTCTTT. This gives the protein CASSPYPDMNTEAFF. V is TRBV5-1 and J is TRBJ1-1; D ambiguous. This CDR3 is 15 amino acids long. V was clipped by 4 bases and J by 0 bases, with 13 bases between them. Germline CDR1 is SGHRS and CDR2 is YFSETQ.